Listed here is a single T cell receptor (beta chain). This sample was taken from a study of cytomegalovirus exposure and HLA in healthy donors. Study overall: In a later analysis, it was reported that the 110 or so validation repertoires had been produced on the same platform as the roughly 610 repertoires belonging to the first cohort.

The V end was cut by 4 bases, the J end by 2 bases, with 10 bases between. The CDR3 spans 14 residues. Germline V gene lookup returns CDR1 SGHNT and CDR2 YYREEE (reference sequence). TCRdb keeps only in-frame clones here, not all; method: immunoSEQ multiplex PCR. The top ten clones hold 1.4% of a sample with fewer than 55,000 clones, 85% to 95% of them seen once. The source is a man between 18 and 29 years old in good health and CMV-seronegative. The specimen sequenced was PBMCs. The rearrangement uses TRBV5-4 and TRBJ1-5; tentatively, D is TRBD1 (5 bases). CDR3 sequence (DNA): TGTGCCAGCAGCCTCGACAGAGGCAATCAGCCCCAGCATTTT. Amino acids: CASSLDRGNQPQHF.